A selection of T cell receptor beta chains follows, all from one sample in a study of shared T cell receptors in the human thymus. Repertoires were generated with immunoSEQ multiplex PCR, while TCRdb's copy carries only in-frame clones and drops some. This sample has tens of thousands of clones, with over 90% found just once. Sequencing was done on a sample of thymocytes. These receptors came from a human donor. The CDR3 runs from the conserved cysteine through the conserved F or W. Fields, in order: J gene, V gene, D gene, clone size, CDR3 DNA, CDR3 protein. D genes are given only for firm matches. For some rows the clone size is stated as once, few or many, or as a class when expanded; others skip it.

TRBJ2-3 TRBV6-1 TRBD1 NA TGTGCCAGCAGTGAAGCGGGGACAGGGTCCACAGATACGCAGTATTTT CASSEAGTGSTDTQYF
TRBJ1-1 TRBV6-5 TRBD1 NA TGTGCCAGCAGTTACGAACGACAGGGTAAGGCCCCTGAAGCTTTCTTT CASSYERQGKAPEAFF
TRBJ2-3 TRBV13 NA once TGTGCCAGCAGCTTAGAGGAGGGGTCTAGGTTTGCAGATACGCAGTATTTT CASSLEEGSRFADTQYF
TRBJ2-1 TRBV11-2 NA NA TGTGCCAGCAGCTTCCATGGGAGAAGTGAGCAGTTCTTC CASSFHGRSEQFF
TRBJ2-2 TRBV18 TRBD2 NA TGTGCCAGCTCACTTCGGGGGGATATGGACACCGGGGAGCTGTTTTTT CASSLRGDMDTGELFF
TRBJ2-7 TRBV6-1 NA NA TGTGCCAGCAGTAACCAATGGGACTACGAGCAGTACTTC CASSNQWDYEQYF
TRBJ2-1 TRBV5-6 NA NA TGTGCCAGCAGCTTGTCCCCAGGGTGGGCTAACAATGAGCAGTTCTTC CASSLSPGWANNEQFF
TRBJ2-5 TRBV6-5 TRBD2 NA TGTGCCAGCAGTTACCAAGAGGGACTAGAACAAGAGACCCAGTACTTC CASSYQEGLEQETQYF
TRBJ1-1 TRBV27 TRBD1 NA TGTGCCAGCAGTAAAAACTCGGGACAGGGGGTTGTAATGAACACTGAAGCTTTCTTT CASSKNSGQGVVMNTEAFF
TRBJ2-7 TRBV6-1 TRBD1 NA TGTGCCAGCATCTCGACAGGGGAGACCTACGAGCAGTACTTC CASISTGETYEQYF
TRBJ2-7 TRBV14 NA NA TGTGCCAGCAGCCAAGAGCTGGCCGTTAACAGGCGATCCTTCTACGAGCAGTACTTC CASSQELAVNRRSFYEQYF
TRBJ2-3 TRBV7-3 TRBD2 NA TGTGCCAGCAGCTTAACCGGACTAGCGTTGGATACGCAGTATTTT CASSLTGLALDTQYF
TRBJ2-5 TRBV4-1 TRBD2 once TGCGCCAGCAGCCAAGAGGGCCCACCTAGCGGGGCCCAAGAGACCCAGTACTTC CASSQEGPPSGAQETQYF
TRBJ1-5 TRBV5-8 TRBD1 NA TGTGCCAGCTTAAAGACAGGGAGAGATCAGCCCCAGCATTTT CASLKTGRDQPQHF
TRBJ1-1 TRBV6-5 NA NA TGTGCCAGCAGTTTCTCACCGGAAACAAGCACTGAAGCTTTCTTT CASSFSPETSTEAFF
TRBJ2-1 TRBV29-1 TRBD2 NA TGCAGCGTCGACCGGACTAGCGGGGCTAACAATGAGCAGTTCTTC CSVDRTSGANNEQFF
TRBJ2-7 TRBV11-3 TRBD2 NA TGTGCCAGCAGCTTCCTAGCGGGGGCCGAGCAGTACTTC CASSFLAGAEQYF
TRBJ1-5 TRBV27 NA once TGTGCCAGCAGTAGAGAACAGTCTAGGGGCAATCAGCCCCAGCATTTT CASSREQSRGNQPQHF
TRBJ2-7 TRBV25-1 NA NA TGTGCCAGCAGTGAATTCAAGGACTACGAGCAGTACTTC CASSEFKDYEQYF
TRBJ2-7 TRBV21-1 NA NA TGTGCCAGAGCGTACGGCCCCACCTACGAGCAGTACTTC CARAYGPTYEQYF
TRBJ2-5 TRBV4-3 NA NA TGCGCCAGCAGCCAAGAACCCCCGGAGAGGGGTCAAGAGACCCAGTACTTC CASSQEPPERGQETQYF
TRBJ1-1 TRBV10-2 NA once TGCGCCACCTACCTGTGGCCGTACGGGGACGGTGAAGCTTTCTTT CATYLWPYGDGEAFF
TRBJ1-5 TRBV19 TRBD1 NA TGTGCCAGTAGTATATGGGACAGAAATAGCAATCAGCCCCAGCATTTT CASSIWDRNSNQPQHF
TRBJ2-2 TRBV9 NA NA TGTGCCAGCAGCGTAGGGGGCAGACACACCGGGGAGCTGTTTTTT CASSVGGRHTGELFF
TRBJ2-6 TRBV5-1 NA NA TGCGCCAGCAGCTTGGGGACGGCCCCCTCTGGGGCCAACGTCCTGACTTTC CASSLGTAPSGANVLTF
TRBJ2-2 TRBV4-3 NA NA TGCGCCAGCAGCCAAGATCCCTCACTTACAGGGAGAAAAAACACCGGGGAGCTGTTTTTT CASSQDPSLTGRKNTGELFF
TRBJ1-4 TRBV5-6 NA NA TGTGCCAGCAGCTTTCATCGGGGGTGGAATGAAAAACTGTTTTTT CASSFHRGWNEKLFF
TRBJ1-2 TRBV7-4 NA NA TGTGCCAGCAGCTTAAAGGGCACTTCACCCTATGGCTACACCTTC CASSLKGTSPYGYTF
TRBJ1-5 TRBV28 NA NA TGTGCCAGCACCAGAAAGGGGAGGGCCCCCAGTCAGCCCCAGCATTTT CASTRKGRAPSQPQHF
TRBJ2-7 TRBV14 NA NA TGTGCCAGCAGCCAAGGTGTCAACGGCCCCTACGAGCAGTACTTC CASSQGVNGPYEQYF
TRBJ2-7 TRBV6-6 NA NA TGTGCCAGCAGTTACAAGGTCGGCTACGAGCAGTACTTC CASSYKVGYEQYF
TRBJ2-3 TRBV10-3 NA NA TGTGCCACCCGAGTTTCAGGGGAAACAGATACGCAGTATTTT CATRVSGETDTQYF
TRBJ2-2 TRBV5-5 NA NA TGTGCCAGCAGCTTGGCCGAGGGGGGACCCCTTAAGAACACCGGGGAGCTGTTTTTT CASSLAEGGPLKNTGELFF
TRBJ2-3 TRBV7-6 NA few TGTGCCAGCAGCTCCGCTAGAGCTAGCACAGATACGCAGTATTTT CASSSARASTDTQYF
TRBJ1-6 TRBV5-4 NA NA TGTGCCAGCACCGGGCCCTATCATAATTCACCCCTCCACTTT CASTGPYHNSPLHF
TRBJ1-5 TRBV4-3 NA NA TGCGCCAGCAGCCAAGAGAGGGAGTCGGATCTATCGATTCAGCCCCAGCATTTT CASSQERESDLSIQPQHF
TRBJ1-6 TRBV7-3 NA NA TGTGCCAGCAGCTTAGCCCCAGATTCACCCCTCCACTTT CASSLAPDSPLHF
TRBJ2-3 TRBV18 NA NA TGTGCCAGCTCCCGGGGCGGCCGCACAGATACGCAGTATTTT CASSRGGRTDTQYF
TRBJ1-2 TRBV10-3 TRBD1 NA TGTGCCATCAGTGAGTCGGGCCAGGGGGGTAACTATGGCTACACCTTC CAISESGQGGNYGYTF
TRBJ2-3 TRBV10-3 NA NA TGTGCCATCAGGGAGGGAAGAAGCACAGATACGCAGTATTTT CAIREGRSTDTQYF